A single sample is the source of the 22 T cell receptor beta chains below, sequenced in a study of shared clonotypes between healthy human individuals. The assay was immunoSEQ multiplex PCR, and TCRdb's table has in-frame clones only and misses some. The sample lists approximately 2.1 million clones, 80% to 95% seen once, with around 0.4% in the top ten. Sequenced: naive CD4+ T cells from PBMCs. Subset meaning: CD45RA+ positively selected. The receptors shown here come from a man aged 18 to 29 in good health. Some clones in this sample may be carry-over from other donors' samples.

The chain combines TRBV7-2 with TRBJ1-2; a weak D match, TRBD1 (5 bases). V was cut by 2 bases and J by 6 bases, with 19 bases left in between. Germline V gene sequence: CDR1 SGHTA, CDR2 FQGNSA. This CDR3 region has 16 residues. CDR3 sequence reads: CASSLIAGYSIDGYTF. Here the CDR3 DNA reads TGTGCCAGCAGCTTAATAGCAGGGTATAGTATCGATGGCTACACCTTC.

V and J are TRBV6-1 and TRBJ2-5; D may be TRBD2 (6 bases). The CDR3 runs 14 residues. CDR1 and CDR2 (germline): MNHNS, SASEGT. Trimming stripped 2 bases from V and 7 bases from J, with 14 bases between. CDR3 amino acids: CASSEFSGVGTQYF. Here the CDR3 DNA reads TGTGCCAGCAGTGAATTCTCGGGAGTGGGGACCCAGTACTTC.

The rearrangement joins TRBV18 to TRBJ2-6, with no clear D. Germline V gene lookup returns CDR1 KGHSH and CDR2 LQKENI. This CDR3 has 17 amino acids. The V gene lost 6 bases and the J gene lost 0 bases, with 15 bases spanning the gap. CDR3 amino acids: CASSMVSETSGANVLTF. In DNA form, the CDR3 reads TGTGCCAGCTCCATGGTATCAGAGACCTCTGGGGCCAACGTCCTGACTTTC.

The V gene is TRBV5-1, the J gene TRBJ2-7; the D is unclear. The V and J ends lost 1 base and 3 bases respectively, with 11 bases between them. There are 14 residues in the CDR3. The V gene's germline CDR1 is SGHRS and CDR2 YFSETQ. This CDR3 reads CASSLRAHGYEQYF. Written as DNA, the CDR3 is TGCGCCAGCAGCTTGCGAGCCCACGGCTACGAGCAGTACTTC.

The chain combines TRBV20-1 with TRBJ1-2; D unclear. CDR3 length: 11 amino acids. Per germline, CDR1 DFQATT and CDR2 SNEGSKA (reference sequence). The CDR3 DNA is TGCATCTCCCACCTTATTTATGGCTACACCTTC. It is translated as CISHLIYGYTF.

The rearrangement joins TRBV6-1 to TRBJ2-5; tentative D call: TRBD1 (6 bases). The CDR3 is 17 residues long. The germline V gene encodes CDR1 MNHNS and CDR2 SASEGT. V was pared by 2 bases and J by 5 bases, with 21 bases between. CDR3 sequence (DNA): TGTGCCAGCAGTGAATCATGGACAGAGCTTAAGAGGGAGACCCAGTACTTC. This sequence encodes CASSESWTELKRETQYF.

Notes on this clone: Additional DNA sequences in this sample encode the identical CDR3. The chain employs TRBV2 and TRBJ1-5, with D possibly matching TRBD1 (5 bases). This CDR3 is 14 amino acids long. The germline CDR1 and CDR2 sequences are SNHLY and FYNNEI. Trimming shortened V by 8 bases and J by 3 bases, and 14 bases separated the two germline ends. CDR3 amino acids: CASRAGGSNQPQHF. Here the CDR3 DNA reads TGTGCCAGCCGCGCGGGGGGGTCCAATCAGCCCCAGCATTTT.

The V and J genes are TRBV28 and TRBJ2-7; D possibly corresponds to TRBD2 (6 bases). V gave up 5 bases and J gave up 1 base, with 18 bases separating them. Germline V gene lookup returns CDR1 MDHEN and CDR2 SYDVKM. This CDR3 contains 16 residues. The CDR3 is CASSPSGGEDSYEQYF. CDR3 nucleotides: TGTGCCAGCAGTCCCAGTGGAGGGGAAGATTCCTACGAGCAGTACTTC.

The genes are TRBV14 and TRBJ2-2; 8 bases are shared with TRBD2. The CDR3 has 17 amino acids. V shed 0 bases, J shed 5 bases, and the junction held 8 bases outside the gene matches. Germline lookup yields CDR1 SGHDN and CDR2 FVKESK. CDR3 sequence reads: CASSQDPGGWQTGELFF. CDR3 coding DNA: TGTGCCAGCAGCCAAGATCCGGGAGGGTGGCAGACCGGGGAGCTGTTTTTT. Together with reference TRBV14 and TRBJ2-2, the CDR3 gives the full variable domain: EAGVTQFPSHSVIEKGQTVTLRCDPISGHDNLYWYRRVMGKEIKFLLHFVKESKQDESGMPNNRFLAERTGGTYSTLKVQPAELEDSGVYFCASSQDPGGWQTGELFFGEGSRLTVL.

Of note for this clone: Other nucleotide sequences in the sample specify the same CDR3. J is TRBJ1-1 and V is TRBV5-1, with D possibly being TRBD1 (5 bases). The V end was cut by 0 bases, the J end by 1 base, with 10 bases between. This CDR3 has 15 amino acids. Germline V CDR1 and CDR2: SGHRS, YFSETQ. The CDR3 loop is CASSLVGQGNTEAFF. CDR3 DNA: TGCGCCAGCAGCTTGGTTGGTCAGGGGAACACTGAAGCTTTCTTT. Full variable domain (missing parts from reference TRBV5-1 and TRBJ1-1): KAGVTQTPRYLIKTRGQQVTLSCSPISGHRSVSWYQQTPGQGLQFLFEYFSETQRNKGNFPGRFSGRQFSNSRSEMNVSTLELGDSALYLCASSLVGQGNTEAFFGQGTRLTVV.

CDR3 protein: CASSRQLGTSTDTQYF. In DNA, the CDR3 is TGTGCCAGCAGCCGCCAACTCGGGACTAGCACAGATACGCAGTATTTT. The rearrangement uses TRBV6-6 and TRBJ2-3; TRBD2 is a possible D gene (6 bases). The CDR3 is made up of 16 amino acids. Germline V gene data show CDR1 as MNHNY and CDR2 as SVGAGI (reference sequence). The V end was cut by 6 bases, the J end by 0 bases, with 16 bases between.

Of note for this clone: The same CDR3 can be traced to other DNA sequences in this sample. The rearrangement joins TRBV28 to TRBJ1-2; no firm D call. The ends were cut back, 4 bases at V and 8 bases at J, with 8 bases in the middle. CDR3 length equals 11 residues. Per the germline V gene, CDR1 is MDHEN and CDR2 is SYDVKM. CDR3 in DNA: TGTGCCAGCAGTTCGAGGGCCGGCTACACCTTC. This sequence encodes CASSSRAGYTF.

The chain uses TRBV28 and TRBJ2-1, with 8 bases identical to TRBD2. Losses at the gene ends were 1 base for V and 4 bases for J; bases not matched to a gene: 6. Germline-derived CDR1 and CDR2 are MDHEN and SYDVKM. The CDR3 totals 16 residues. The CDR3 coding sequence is TGTGCCAGCAGTTTATCCGGGAGGGGGGGATACAATGAGCAGTTCTTC. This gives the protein CASSLSGRGGYNEQFF.

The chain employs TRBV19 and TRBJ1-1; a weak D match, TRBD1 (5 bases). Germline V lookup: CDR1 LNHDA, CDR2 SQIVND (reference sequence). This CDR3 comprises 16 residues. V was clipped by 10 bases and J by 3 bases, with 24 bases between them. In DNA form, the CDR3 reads TGTGCCACCTTTGGGTGGGGCCTAACGACGGACACTGAAGCTTTCTTT. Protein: CATFGWGLTTDTEAFF.

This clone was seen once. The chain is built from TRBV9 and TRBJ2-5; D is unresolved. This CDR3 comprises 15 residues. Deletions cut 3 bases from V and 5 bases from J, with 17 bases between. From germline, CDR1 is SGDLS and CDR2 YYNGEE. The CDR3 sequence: CASSEGGLGWETQYF. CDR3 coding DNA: TGTGCCAGCAGCGAGGGCGGTTTGGGGTGGGAGACCCAGTACTTC. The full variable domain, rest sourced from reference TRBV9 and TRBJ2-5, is DSGVTQTPKHLITATGQRVTLRCSPRSGDLSVYWYQQSLDQGLQFLIQYYNGEERAKGNILERFSAQQFPDLHSELNLSSLELGDSALYFCASSEGGLGWETQYFGPGTRLLVL.

The CDR3 loop reads CASSPLFGNTEAFF. CDR3 DNA: TGTGCCAGCAGCCCCCTTTTCGGGAACACTGAAGCTTTCTTT. The V call is TRBV7-8, the J call TRBJ1-1; D is unresolved. Germline assignment: CDR1 SGHVS and CDR2 FQNEAQ. The CDR3 extends over 14 amino acids. V lost 5 bases to trimming and J lost 1 base, with 11 bases between them.

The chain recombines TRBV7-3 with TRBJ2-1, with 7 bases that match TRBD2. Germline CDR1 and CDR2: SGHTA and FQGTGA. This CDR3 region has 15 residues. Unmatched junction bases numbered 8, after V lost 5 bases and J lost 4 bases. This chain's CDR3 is CASSPQRDHYNEQFF. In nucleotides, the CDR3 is TGTGCCAGCAGCCCCCAGCGGGACCATTACAATGAGCAGTTCTTC.

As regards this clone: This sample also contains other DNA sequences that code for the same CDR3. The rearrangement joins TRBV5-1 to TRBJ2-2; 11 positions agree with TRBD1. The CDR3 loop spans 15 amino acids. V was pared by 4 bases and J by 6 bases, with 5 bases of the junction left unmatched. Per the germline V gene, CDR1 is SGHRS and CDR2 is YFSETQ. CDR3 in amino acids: CASSLEGQGAGELFF. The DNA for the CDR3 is TGCGCCAGCAGCCTGGAGGGACAGGGGGCCGGGGAGCTGTTTTTT. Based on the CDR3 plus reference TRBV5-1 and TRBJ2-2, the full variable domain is KAGVTQTPRYLIKTRGQQVTLSCSPISGHRSVSWYQQTPGQGLQFLFEYFSETQRNKGNFPGRFSGRQFSNSRSEMNVSTLELGDSALYLCASSLEGQGAGELFFGEGSRLTVL.

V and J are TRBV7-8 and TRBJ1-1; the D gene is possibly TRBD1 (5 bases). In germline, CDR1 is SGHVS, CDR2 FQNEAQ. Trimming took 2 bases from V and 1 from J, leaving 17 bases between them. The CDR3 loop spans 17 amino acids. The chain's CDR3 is CASSLYGGAQQNTEAFF. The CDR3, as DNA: TGTGCCAGCAGCTTATATGGAGGGGCACAGCAGAACACTGAAGCTTTCTTT.

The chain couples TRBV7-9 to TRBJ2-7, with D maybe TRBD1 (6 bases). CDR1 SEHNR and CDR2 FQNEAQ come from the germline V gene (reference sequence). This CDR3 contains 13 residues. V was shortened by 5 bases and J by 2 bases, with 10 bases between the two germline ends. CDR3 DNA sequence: TGTGCCAGCAGCCGGGACAAAGCCTACGAGCAGTACTTC. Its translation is CASSRDKAYEQYF.

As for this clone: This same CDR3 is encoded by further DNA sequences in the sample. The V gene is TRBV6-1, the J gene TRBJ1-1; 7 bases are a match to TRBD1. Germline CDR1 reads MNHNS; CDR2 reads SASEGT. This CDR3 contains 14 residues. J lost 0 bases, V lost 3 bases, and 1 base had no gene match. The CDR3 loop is CASSERGLNTEAFF. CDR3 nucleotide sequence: TGTGCCAGCAGTGAGAGGGGGCTGAACACTGAAGCTTTCTTT.

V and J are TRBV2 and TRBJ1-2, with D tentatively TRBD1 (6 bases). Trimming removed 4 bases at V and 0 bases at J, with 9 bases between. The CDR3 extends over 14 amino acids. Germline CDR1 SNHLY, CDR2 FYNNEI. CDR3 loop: CASSAQGTNYGYTF. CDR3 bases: TGTGCCAGCAGTGCGCAGGGGACTAACTATGGCTACACCTTC.